This T cell receptor (beta chain) originates from a study of T-cell memory formation after mild COVID-19. This clonotype was counted a few times. A 5'RACE reaction primed in the constant segment made cDNA libraries of TCR alpha and TCR beta, and these carried sample barcodes and UMIs. TCRdb analysed the 5' RACE reads with MiXCR anew, one entry per CDR3 protein. This table has around 420,000 distinct CDR3 sequences, around 24% appearing once. The CDR3 has 16 amino acids. Trimming cost V 0 bases and J 1 base; bases outside gene matches: 3. Sequenced material: PBMCs or a T cell subset sorted from them (not recorded which). The receptor was isolated from an adult woman who had mild COVID-19 (a few samples of this study predate the infection). Cell type and time point are not known. The chain recombines TRBV12-3 or TRBV12-4 with TRBJ2-7; 10 bases fit TRBD1. For the CDR3, the DNA is TGTGCCAGCAGTTTAGCGGACAGGGGGGGTTCCTACGAGCAGTACTTC. Its translation is CASSLADRGGSYEQYF.